These 30 T cell receptor beta chains were all obtained from the same sample, sequenced in a study of shared clonotypes between healthy human individuals (dated by TCRdb to 2020 to 2021). Library preparation used the immunoSEQ multiplex PCR assay. TCRdb took this table from immuneACCESS and kept in-frame rearrangements with V and J called. Such tables lack part of the clones; where checked against another copy, unresolved V genes explain under half of the gap, and the rest is unexplained. This sample comprises approximately 1.1 million clones, 78% of them detected only once. The top ten clonotypes cover around 0.47% of the sample. The source material was memory CD4+ T cells from PBMCs. In light of the paper, this sample's cell subset or site label describes: CD45RA-negative fraction. The receptor source for this set is a man between 18 and 29 years old in good health. Some clones in this sample may be carry-over from other donors' samples.

In regard to this clone: The same CDR3 arises from other DNA sequences in this sample as well. The J gene is TRBJ2-5, the V gene TRBV5-1; a weak D match, TRBD1 (5 bases). The germline V and J ends were trimmed by 3 bases and 5 bases, with 14 bases remaining between them. The germline V gene has CDR1 SGHRS and CDR2 YFSETQ. This CDR3 region has 14 residues. For the CDR3, the DNA is TGCGCCAGCAGCTGGGGCCAGTCACGGGAGACCCAGTACTTC. Translating it yields CASSWGQSRETQYF.

The chain uses TRBV27 and TRBJ2-5; no firm D call. This CDR3 has 14 amino acids. Trimming pared 3 bases from V and 2 bases from J, leaving 10 bases between. Germline CDR1 MNHEY, CDR2 SMNVEV (reference sequence). The CDR3 loop reads CASSFYRQQETQYF. CDR3 in DNA: TGTGCCAGCAGTTTTTACCGGCAGCAAGAGACCCAGTACTTC.

This clone was seen only a few times. This chain connects TRBV7-8 to TRBJ2-7, with TRBD1 identical over 9 bases. V shed 3 bases, J shed 6 bases, and the junction held 9 bases outside the gene matches. Germline V gene sequence: CDR1 SGHVS, CDR2 FQNEAQ. This CDR3 region has 15 residues. Here the CDR3 reads CASSLPQGARAEQYF. DNA for the CDR3: TGTGCCAGCAGCTTGCCACAGGGGGCGCGGGCCGAGCAGTACTTC.

V gene TRBV19 combines with J gene TRBJ2-3, with 12 bases matching TRBD1. This CDR3 is built from 17 residues. After removal of 5 bases from V and 6 bases from J, the junction contained 12 bases not matched to a gene. The germline V gene has CDR1 LNHDA and CDR2 SQIVND (reference sequence). The CDR3 loop is CASSSRAGTGGIDTQYF. The CDR3 DNA reads as TGTGCCAGTAGTTCACGAGCCGGGACAGGGGGCATCGATACGCAGTATTTT. The complete variable domain, with remaining parts taken from reference TRBV19 and TRBJ2-3, reads DGGITQSPKYLFRKEGQNVTLSCEQNLNHDAMYWYRQDPGQGLRLIYYSQIVNDFQKGDIAEGYSVSREKKESFPLTVTSAQKNPTAFYLCASSSRAGTGGIDTQYFGPGTRLTVL.

About this clone itself: Other nucleotide sequences from this sample produce the same CDR3. This chain uses TRBV10-3 with TRBJ1-5; D is uncertain. The CDR3 contains 12 residues. Germline V gene sequence: CDR1 ENHRY, CDR2 SYGVKD. Trimming pared 0 bases from V and 7 bases from J, leaving 4 bases between. The CDR3 sequence: CAISESGQPQHF. The CDR3 bases are TGTGCCATCAGTGAGTCTGGGCAGCCCCAGCATTTT.

A few counts support this clone. The chain employs TRBV6-5 and TRBJ2-5, with D unclear. V gave up 2 bases and J gave up 2 bases, with 6 bases separating them. This CDR3 spans 13 amino acids. In germline, CDR1 is MNHEY, CDR2 SVGAGI. The CDR3: CASSYRRQETQYF. CDR3 DNA sequence: TGTGCCAGCAGTTACCGTCGGCAAGAGACCCAGTACTTC.

The chain links TRBV5-6 to TRBJ2-5, with 11 bases fitting TRBD2. V gave up 0 bases and J gave up 9 bases; unmatched junction bases: 13. Germline-derived CDR1 and CDR2 are SGHDT and YYEEEE. CDR3 length: 17 residues. CDR3 sequence: CASSLAGRKLAGAAQYF. DNA for the CDR3: TGTGCCAGCAGCTTGGCCGGCCGAAAACTAGCGGGAGCGGCCCAGTACTTC.

This clone was detected many times. This chain uses TRBV28 with TRBJ2-3; D possibly corresponds to TRBD1 (6 bases). The germline V gene has CDR1 MDHEN and CDR2 SYDVKM. The germline V and J ends were trimmed by 5 bases and 1 base, with 13 bases remaining between them. The CDR3 consists of 15 residues. Written as DNA, the CDR3 is TGTGCCAGCAGTGTGCCCAGGGGAGGCACAGATACGCAGTATTTT. Protein product: CASSVPRGGTDTQYF.

The CDR3 protein is CSVLRTNTGELFF. CDR3 DNA: TGCAGCGTTCTCAGGACGAACACCGGGGAGCTGTTTTTT. The genes are TRBV29-1 and TRBJ2-2; D gene unclear. Per the germline V gene, CDR1 is SQVTM and CDR2 is ANQGSEA. This CDR3 has 13 residues. V was clipped by 5 bases and J by 0 bases, with 7 bases between them.

V gene TRBV11-2 combines with J gene TRBJ2-7; 9 nucleotides line up with TRBD1. With V trimmed by 4 bases and J by 4 bases, 8 bases remained unmatched. Germline CDR1 reads SGHAT; CDR2 reads FQNNGV. CDR3 size: 15 residues. The DNA of the CDR3 is TGTGCCAGCAGCTATCGCCGGGACAGGGCATACGAGCAGTACTTC. Encoded protein: CASSYRRDRAYEQYF.

Details on this clone: The same CDR3 can be traced to other DNA sequences in this sample. This sequence joins TRBV7-7 and TRBJ2-5; TRBD1 might be the D (6 bases). CDR1 is SSHAT and CDR2 is FNYEAQ in the germline V gene (reference sequence). Trimming shortened V by 1 base and J by 4 bases, and 10 bases separated the two germline ends. The CDR3 runs to 14 residues. CDR3 DNA: TGTGCCAGCAGCTTAGGTGGCAGGGGAGAGACCCAGTACTTC. Translation gives CASSLGGRGETQYF.

The chain joins TRBV7-8 to TRBJ2-7; D is tentatively TRBD1 or TRBD2 (5 bases each). V lost 2 bases and J 3 bases, leaving 17 bases between the germline ends. The CDR3 has 16 residues. Germline lookup yields CDR1 SGHVS and CDR2 FQNEAQ. Here the CDR3 reads CASSLSRGTRFYEQYF. For the CDR3, the DNA is TGTGCCAGCAGCTTATCGCGTGGGACGAGATTCTACGAGCAGTACTTC.

V and J are TRBV12-5 and TRBJ2-5; no clear D gene. Trimming took 9 bases from V and 5 from J, leaving 19 bases between them. Germline V CDR1 and CDR2: LGHNT, FRNRAP. The CDR3 extends over 14 amino acids. CDR3 loop: CASERSKPHETQYF. The CDR3 DNA follows: TGTGCTAGCGAGCGCTCGAAACCCCACGAGACCCAGTACTTC. The full variable domain, its missing parts supplied by reference TRBV12-5 and TRBJ2-5, is DARVTQTPRHKVTEMGQEVTMRCQPILGHNTVFWYRQTMMQGLELLAYFRNRAPLDDSGMPKDRFSAEMPDATLATLKIQPSEPRDSAVYFCASERSKPHETQYFGPGTRLLVL.

The chain combines TRBV7-9 with TRBJ2-1, with D perhaps being TRBD1 or TRBD2 (6 bases each). Germline V lookup: CDR1 SEHNR, CDR2 FQNEAQ (reference sequence). This CDR3 has 14 residues. Trimming took 2 bases from V and 7 from J, leaving 12 bases between them. The CDR3 loop is CASSLQGRLNEQFF. CDR3 DNA: TGTGCCAGCAGCTTACAGGGGAGGTTGAATGAGCAGTTCTTC.

The chain joins TRBV7-3 to TRBJ2-5; TRBD1 agrees at 7 bases. The CDR3 has 13 amino acids. Germline V gene lookup returns CDR1 SGHTA and CDR2 FQGTGA. J gave up 3 bases and V 5 bases, and 3 bases lay outside the gene matches. The CDR3 coding sequence is TGTGCCAGCAGCAGGGACAGAGAAGAGACCCAGTACTTC. It is translated as CASSRDREETQYF.

The sample holds many counts of this clone. This chain joins TRBV7-9 and TRBJ1-1; TRBD1 matches at 8 bases. Germline trimming cut 4 bases from V and 6 bases from J; bases unmatched to any gene: 4. The CDR3 runs to 13 residues. Germline values: CDR1 SEHNR, CDR2 FQNEAQ (reference sequence). CDR3 region: CASSSTGDAEAFF. CDR3 in DNA: TGTGCCAGCAGCTCGACAGGGGACGCTGAAGCTTTCTTT.

Concerning this clone itself: Its ends do not fully match the called genes, so a read error is possible. The CDR3 coding sequence is TGTGCCAGCAAGGAATGGGCGGAAGGACCGACCCTCTTT. Translation: CASKEWAEGPTLF. The gene calls are TRBV7-2 and TRBJ2-3; D uncertain. Germline lookup yields CDR1 SGHTA and CDR2 FQGNSA. CDR3 length: 13 residues.

This clone was detected only a few times. The V gene is TRBV6-5, the J gene TRBJ1-2, with 8 bases fitting TRBD1. Trimming cost V 6 bases and J 8 bases; bases outside gene matches: 5. Per germline, CDR1 MNHEY and CDR2 SVGAGI. CDR3 length: 12 amino acids. The CDR3 DNA sequence: TGTGCCAGCAGCCAGGGGGCCGTGGGCTACACCTTC. Translated, it gives CASSQGAVGYTF.

This chain links TRBV18 with TRBJ1-5, with D unclear. CDR3 size: 14 residues. V lost 3 bases, J lost 4 bases, and 10 bases lay in between. Per germline, CDR1 KGHSH and CDR2 LQKENI. DNA for the CDR3: TGTGCCAGCTCACCGGGAGGGTGGAATCAGCCCCAGCATTTT. It translates to CASSPGGWNQPQHF.

This clone was seen a few times. The chain carries TRBV7-8 and TRBJ1-1; tentative D call: TRBD1 (6 bases). Trimming shortened V by 5 bases and J by 2 bases, and 15 bases separated the two germline ends. Germline V gene sequence: CDR1 SGHVS, CDR2 FQNEAQ. This CDR3 has 15 residues. The CDR3 here is CASSTPQQGNTEAFF. CDR3 nucleotides: TGTGCCAGCAGCACCCCTCAACAGGGCAACACTGAAGCTTTCTTT.

Regarding this clone: This sample also contains other DNA sequences that code for the same CDR3. This chain links TRBV29-1 with TRBJ2-3; 9 positions agree with TRBD2. Per the germline V gene, CDR1 is SQVTM and CDR2 is ANQGSEA. Trimming at V came to 6 bases and at J to 4 bases, leaving 8 bases not matched to a gene. This CDR3 region has 14 residues. The CDR3 nucleotides are TGCAGCGTGCACCCGGGACTAGCAGCAGATACGCAGTATTTT. This encodes CSVHPGLAADTQYF.

CDR3 sequence (DNA): TGTGCCAGCAGCTGGGGACTTAACTATGGCTACACCTTC. Translation gives CASSWGLNYGYTF. J is TRBJ1-2 and V is TRBV7-9, with D tentatively TRBD1 (5 bases). Germline V gene sequence: CDR1 SEHNR, CDR2 FQNEAQ (reference sequence). CDR3 length: 13 amino acids. The V end was cut by 4 bases, the J end by 1 base, with 7 bases between.

CDR3 residues: CASSLDRLEAFF. CDR3 nucleotides: TGTGCCAGCAGCCTGGACAGGCTTGAAGCTTTCTTT. The chain couples TRBV11-2 to TRBJ1-1; 7 bases line up with TRBD1. Germline CDR1 and CDR2: SGHAT and FQNNGV. The V segment lost 5 bases and the J segment 7 bases; nucleotides outside the gene matches: 4. This CDR3 contains 12 residues.

The rearrangement uses TRBV6-5 and TRBJ1-2; 9 bases agree with TRBD1. This CDR3 spans 14 amino acids. V lost 6 bases to trimming and J lost 8 bases; unmatched junction nucleotides: 10. Germline CDR1 reads MNHEY; CDR2 reads SVGAGI. The CDR3 nucleotides are TGTGCCAGCAGGACTGGGGGACAGGGAGTCGGCTACACCTTC. Translated: CASRTGGQGVGYTF.

A word on this clone: Being one base from a much bigger clone, this may be a read error. The chain couples TRBV6-1 to TRBJ2-2; 7 bases line up with TRBD1. The CDR3 covers 13 residues. The J segment lost 5 bases and the V segment lost 6 bases, leaving 3 bases of the junction unmatched. Germline V lookup: CDR1 MNHNS, CDR2 SASEGT. The DNA for the CDR3 is TGTGCCAGCAGCCAACAGGGGACCGGGGAGCTGTTTTTT. This gives the protein CASSQQGTGELFF.

This clone showed up just a few times. This chain uses TRBV5-4 with TRBJ1-1; TRBD1 is a possible D gene (6 bases). Germline values: CDR1 SGHNT, CDR2 YYREEE (reference sequence). CDR3 length: 15 amino acids. Trimming stripped 4 bases from V and 1 base from J, with 14 bases between. As DNA, the CDR3 is TGTGCCAGCAGCAACAAACAGGGTGGGAACACTGAAGCTTTCTTT. Amino acid sequence: CASSNKQGGNTEAFF.

The V gene is TRBV28, the J gene TRBJ1-2; no clear D gene. Germline V gives CDR1 MDHEN, CDR2 SYDVKM. V dropped 6 bases and J dropped 3 bases, with 11 bases sitting between them. CDR3 length: 13 residues. The CDR3 DNA reads TGTGCCAGCAGCCAAAACCCTCACTATGGCTACACCTTC. Protein product: CASSQNPHYGYTF.

The J gene is TRBJ1-5, the V gene TRBV30, with 7 nucleotides matching TRBD1. CDR3 size: 15 residues. J gave up 0 bases and V 1 base, and 3 bases lay outside the gene matches. CDR1 GTSNPN and CDR2 SVGIG come from the germline V gene (reference sequence). This chain's CDR3 is CAWSDRDSSNQPQHF. DNA for the CDR3: TGTGCCTGGAGTGACCGGGACAGTAGCAATCAGCCCCAGCATTTT.

The CDR3 sequence is CASSQDSYGGPLTKNIQYF. The CDR3 nucleotides are TGTGCCAGCAGCCAAGACTCATACGGAGGGCCTTTAACCAAAAACATTCAGTACTTC. This sequence joins TRBV14 and TRBJ2-4; maybe TRBD2 (6 bases). CDR1 and CDR2 (germline): SGHDN, FVKESK. The CDR3 covers 19 residues. The V end was cut by 0 bases, the J end by 2 bases, with 20 bases between.

This rearrangement joins TRBV19 to TRBJ2-7; unclear D gene. Germline CDR1 LNHDA, CDR2 SQIVND (reference sequence). This CDR3 region has 13 residues. Trimming pared 4 bases from V and 2 bases from J, leaving 9 bases between. CDR3 loop: CASSTDPTYEQYF. The CDR3 bases are TGTGCCAGTAGTACCGACCCTACCTACGAGCAGTACTTC. Filled out from reference TRBV19 and TRBJ2-7, the complete variable domain reads DGGITQSPKYLFRKEGQNVTLSCEQNLNHDAMYWYRQDPGQGLRLIYYSQIVNDFQKGDIAEGYSVSREKKESFPLTVTSAQKNPTAFYLCASSTDPTYEQYFGPGTRLTVT.